The 4 T cell receptor beta chains in this list originate from one sample, sequenced in a study of cytomegalovirus exposure and HLA in healthy donors. PCR was performed using 60 Vbeta and 13 Jbeta primers. Produced via immunoSEQ multiplex PCR; TCRdb's table is partial and in-frame only. The sample records 140,000 to 150,000 clones, around 78% being singletons. Input material: PBMCs. The receptors were gathered from a woman under 30 in good health and CMV-seropositive.

CDR3 DNA: TGTGCCAGCAGTTCGCAATCCGGGACAGGGGGCGAGAAACCCTACGAGCAGTACTTC. Translated: CASSSQSGTGGEKPYEQYF. This chain joins TRBV28 and TRBJ2-7; TRBD1 matches 12 bases. In germline, CDR1 is MDHEN, CDR2 SYDVKM. This CDR3 spans 19 amino acids. V trimming: 4 bases; J trimming: 2 bases; junction bases outside the gene matches: 15.

The chain recombines TRBV9 with TRBJ1-1, with 9 bases aligning to TRBD1. The V gene end was trimmed by 4 bases and the J gene end by 4 bases; junction bases not matched to a gene: 11. This CDR3 has 16 amino acids. Germline CDR1 and CDR2: SGDLS and YYNGEE. The CDR3 loop is CASSSRTGEGGTEAFF. DNA of the CDR3: TGTGCCAGCAGCTCCCGGACAGGGGAGGGGGGCACTGAAGCTTTCTTT.

This clone was found once. V usage is TRBV5-5 and J usage is TRBJ2-5; TRBD2 agrees at 8 bases. The length of the CDR3 is 13 residues. Trimming at V came to 2 bases and at J to 4 bases, leaving 1 base not matched to a gene. From germline, CDR1 is SGHKS and CDR2 YYEKEE (reference sequence). The CDR3 coding sequence is TGTGCCAGCAGCTTAAGCGGGGGAGAGACCCAGTACTTC. Residues: CASSLSGGETQYF.

The chain uses TRBV29-1 and TRBJ1-1; no definite D call. The CDR3 is 11 residues long. The germline gives CDR1 SQVTM, CDR2 ANQGSEA. The ends were cut back, 6 bases at V and 2 bases at J, with 7 bases in the middle. CDR3 nucleotide sequence: TGCAGCGTCGTCCTCAACACTGAAGCTTTCTTT. The encoded protein is CSVVLNTEAFF.